The TCR beta chain described here comes from a study of PD-1 blockade in classical Hodgkin lymphoma. On the study more broadly: Patients were infused with nivolumab 3 mg/kg every 2 weeks. Whole-study results and caveats: Repertoires differed for reasons still undefined, possibly disease activity or prior therapy. Nivolumab initiation under 1 year post-ASCT meant exclusion. CD4+ TCR diversity climbed significantly by C4D1, unlike CD8+ TCR diversity.

TCRdb's table, derived via immunoSEQ multiplex PCR, lists solely in-frame clones and lacks some. The sample lists tens of thousands of clones, approximately 70% occurring once. As regards this clone: The antigen is not known.

Patients all relapsed after autologous stem cell transplantation, and there was variation in brentuximab vedotin exposure. The clonotype originates from a human donor with classical Hodgkin lymphoma. Specimen: peripheral blood mononuclear cells (PBMCs), collected at baseline.

DNA of the CDR3: TGTGCCAGTAGTTCCTCTAGCGGGAGAGACGAGCAGTACTTC. This sequence encodes CASSSSSGRDEQYF. This chain connects TRBV19 to TRBJ2-7; 10 positions agree with TRBD2. This CDR3 comprises 14 residues. Germline V gene sequence: CDR1 LNHDA, CDR2 SQIVND (reference sequence). V shed 5 bases, J shed 5 bases, and the junction held 6 bases outside the gene matches. The variable domain in full, with the rest retrieved from reference TRBV19 and TRBJ2-7, is DGGITQSPKYLFRKEGQNVTLSCEQNLNHDAMYWYRQDPGQGLRLIYYSQIVNDFQKGDIAEGYSVSREKKESFPLTVTSAQKNPTAFYLCASSSSSGRDEQYFGPGTRLTVT.